Sequencing of this TCR beta chain was carried out in a study of beta chain features in type 1 diabetes. Expressed TCRB transcripts were sequenced because the isolated RNA had all been reverse transcribed beforehand. Data came from immunoSEQ multiplex PCR; TCRdb stores just in-frame clones and leaves some out. Of roughly 150,000 clones in the sample, roughly 59% were seen once. The V segment lost 4 bases and the J segment 4 bases; nucleotides outside the gene matches: 12. Looked up from germline, CDR1 is SQVTM and CDR2 is ANQGSEA. CDR3 length: 18 amino acids. This clone was found a few times. Its antigen is currently unknown. Study-level points and caveats: Unsettled here was the matter of whether HLA type influences TCRB rearrangement. When Type 1 diabetes patients were examined, their TCRB CDR3s proved moderately but significantly shorter in all four CD4+ subsets.

V is TRBV29-1 and J is TRBJ2-5, with 16 positions matching TRBD2. The clonotype originates from a man under 40 with type 1 diabetes. Sequencing was done on a sample of naive CD4+ T cells from blood. CDR3 residues: CSVAVGTSGGAAVETQYF. Here the CDR3 DNA reads TGCAGCGTTGCCGTCGGGACTAGCGGGGGGGCCGCGGTAGAGACCCAGTACTTC.